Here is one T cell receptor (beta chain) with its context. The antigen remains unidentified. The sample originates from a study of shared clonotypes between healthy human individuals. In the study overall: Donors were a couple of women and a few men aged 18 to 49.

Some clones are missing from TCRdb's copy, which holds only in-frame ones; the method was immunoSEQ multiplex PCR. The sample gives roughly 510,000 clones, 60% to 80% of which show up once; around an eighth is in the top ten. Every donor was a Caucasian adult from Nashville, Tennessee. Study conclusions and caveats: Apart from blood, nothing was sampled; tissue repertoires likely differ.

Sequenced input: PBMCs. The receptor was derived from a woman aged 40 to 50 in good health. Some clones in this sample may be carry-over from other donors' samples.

CDR3: CASSFDRNTEAFF. The CDR3 DNA is TGTGCCAGCAGTTTTGACAGGAACACTGAAGCTTTCTTT. J is TRBJ1-1 and V is TRBV27, with TRBD1 as a possible D gene (5 bases). CDR1 is MNHEY and CDR2 is SMNVEV in the germline V gene (reference sequence). V shed 3 bases and J shed 1 base, with 6 bases lying between them. CDR3 length: 13 amino acids.